This T cell receptor beta chain appears in the sequencing data of a study of T cell responses to AZD1222 COVID-19 vaccine. With respect to this clone: As yet, its antigen is unknown.

Libraries were prepared by immunoSEQ multiplex PCR; TCRdb keeps only in-frame clonotypes and omits some of them. The sample comprises approximately 120,000 clones, over 90% of which are singletons, and about 0.91% rests with the top ten. V gave up 7 bases and J gave up 1 base; unmatched junction bases: 4. CDR1 is GTSNPN, CDR2 SVGIG, per germline (reference sequence). The CDR3 is made up of 14 amino acids. The study's findings and limits: Spike was spanned by vaccine-associated CD4 TCRs, which were dominant at 160-218 and 743-854. Reportedly, nearly half the spike-specific TCRs target unmutated variant regions.

The chain carries TRBV30 and TRBJ2-2; TRBD1 agrees at 9 bases. Sequences were derived from peripheral blood, sampled on day 0 of AZD1222 vaccination. This receptor was taken from an adult in good health. The CDR3 region has the DNA TGTGCCTCCATGGGACAGGGGAACACCGGGGAGCTGTTTTTT. Protein sequence: CASMGQGNTGELFF.